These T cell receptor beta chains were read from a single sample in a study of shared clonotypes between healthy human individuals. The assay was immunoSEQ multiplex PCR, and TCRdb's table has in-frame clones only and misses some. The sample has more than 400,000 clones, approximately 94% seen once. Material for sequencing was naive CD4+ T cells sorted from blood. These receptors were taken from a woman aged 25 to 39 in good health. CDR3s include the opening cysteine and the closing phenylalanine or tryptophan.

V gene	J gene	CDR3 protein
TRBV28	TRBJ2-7	CASIFSGGPSYEQYF
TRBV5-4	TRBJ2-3	CASSLAGSSTDTQYF
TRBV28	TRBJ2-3	CASSSGPDTQYF
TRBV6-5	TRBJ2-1	CASSYSSGIVHNEQFF
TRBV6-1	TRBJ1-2	CASSARTGWINYGYTF
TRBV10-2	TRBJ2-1	CASSEWASGTNEQFF
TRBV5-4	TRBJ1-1	CASSLGGQVPLGAFF
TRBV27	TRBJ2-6	CASSLYPGGGANVLTF
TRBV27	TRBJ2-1	CASSPRTSGSFYNEQFF
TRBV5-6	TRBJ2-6	CASSLKGPGANVLTF
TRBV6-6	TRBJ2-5	CASSYSQLGIKTQYF
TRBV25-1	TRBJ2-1	CASSTPPNGSSYNEQFF
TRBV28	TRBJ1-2	CASSLGQTYGYTF
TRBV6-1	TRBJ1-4	CASSATGQGYEKLFF
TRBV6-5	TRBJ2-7	CASRDSLYEQYF